This TCR beta chain is drawn from a study of neurological immune-mediated disorders. Study background: Among roughly 34 multiple sclerosis patients, 31 were relapsing-remitting and 3 were secondary progressive.

The authors made cDNA by 5'RACE with 10-nucleotide random UMIs. Every sequencing run drew on 15-18 subjects and yielded over 170 million TCR-beta sequences. TCRdb analysed the 5' RACE reads with MiXCR anew, one entry per CDR3 protein. Among roughly 46,000 distinct CDR3 sequences listed, under 2% were seen once. The CDR3 consists of 13 residues. Trimming took off 2 bases at V and 4 bases at J, with 7 bases between the two ends. The germline V gene has CDR1 SGHRS and CDR2 YFSETQ. General study results and limits: Healthy controls had more TCR clonal expansion than multiple sclerosis, which showed the least, whereas HTLV-1-associated myelopathy showed the most.

This clonotype has at least ten counts. The antigen is undetermined. The V and J genes are TRBV5-1 and TRBJ2-1; D unresolved. The specimen sequenced was PBMCs. The sequence was obtained from a middle-aged woman with multiple sclerosis. The CDR3: CASSLPQYNEQFF. As DNA, the CDR3 is TGCGCCAGCAGCTTACCACAGTACAATGAGCAGTTCTTC.